These 11 T cell receptor beta chains were all obtained from the same sample, sequenced in a study of Ad26.COV2.S vaccination and SARS-CoV-2 variants (dated by TCRdb to the early 2020s). The sample's treatment or condition label is to be understood as: about 20 received Ad26.COV2.S at low or high dose, single or two shots; roughly five received placebo; per-sample allocation not given. Repertoires of vaccine and placebo recipients were sequenced from samples taken on day 63 after the first injection. Libraries were constructed by the immunoSEQ multiplex PCR assay. In TCRdb, the immuneACCESS table is reduced to in-frame sequences with V and J assigned. These tables do not hold every clone; where another copy was compared, an unresolved V gene accounts for under half, and the others remain unexplained. The sample includes 430,000 or so clones, with roughly nine tenths observed a single time. Over 2.5% of the sample is taken by the ten largest.

Sequences were derived from peripheral blood, sampled in a trial of Ad26.COV2.S vaccine versus placebo. The receptors come from a person between 18 and 59 years old who received the Ad26.COV2.S COVID-19 vaccine or a placebo.

The chain uses TRBV2 and TRBJ1-6; D ambiguous. The CDR3 is 14 amino acids. CDR1 and CDR2 from the germline V gene are SNHLY and FYNNEI. V was pared by 5 bases and J by 7 bases, with 12 bases between. The CDR3 loop reads CASSLDPRNSPLHF. CDR3 coding DNA: TGTGCCAGCAGTTTGGACCCGCGGAATTCACCCCTCCACTTT.

CDR3 sequence reads: CASSPRAGLGTEAFF. The CDR3 DNA sequence: TGTGCCAGCAGCCCCCGGGCAGGGTTGGGCACTGAAGCTTTCTTT. J is TRBJ1-1 and V is TRBV11-2; maybe TRBD1 (5 bases). Germline V CDR1 and CDR2: SGHAT, FQNNGV. The CDR3 sequence is 15 residues long. With 5 bases removed from V and 4 bases from J, the gap between germline ends came to 17 bases.

The CDR3, as DNA: TGTGCCAGCAGCTTAGGGGCGGCTCTTTCCTACGAGCAGTACTTC. This codes for CASSLGAALSYEQYF. V and J are TRBV7-2 and TRBJ2-7; D not certain. Trimming shortened V by 1 base and J by 1 base, and 11 bases separated the two germline ends. The CDR3 totals 15 residues. The germline gives CDR1 SGHTA, CDR2 FQGNSA.

The V and J genes are TRBV6-5 and TRBJ1-4; the D is unclear. The germline CDR1 and CDR2 sequences are MNHEY and SVGAGI. The V end was cut by 6 bases, the J end by 3 bases, with 11 bases between. This CDR3 has 14 amino acids. This chain's CDR3 is CASRSGQSNEKLFF. CDR3 sequence (DNA): TGTGCCAGCAGAAGTGGTCAGTCTAATGAAAAACTGTTTTTT.

This chain links TRBV6-2 or TRBV6-3 with TRBJ1-4; 10 bases match TRBD1. Germline assignment: CDR1 MNHEY and CDR2 SVGEGT. The CDR3 covers 13 residues. J was trimmed by 7 bases and V by 6 bases; bases with no gene match: 2. CDR3 protein: CASSDRGREKLFF. CDR3 DNA: TGTGCCAGCAGCGACAGGGGGCGTGAAAAACTGTTTTTT.

The rearrangement links TRBV7-2 to TRBJ2-1; TRBD2 matches at 7 bases. Germline V CDR1 and CDR2: SGHTA, FQGNSA. The trim removed 3 bases at V and 4 bases at J, leaving 6 bases unmatched. The CDR3 contains 15 residues. This chain's CDR3 is CASSLGGDFYNEQFF. CDR3 nucleotide sequence: TGTGCCAGCAGCTTGGGGGGGGATTTTTACAATGAGCAGTTCTTC.

The rearrangement uses TRBV7-2 and TRBJ2-2; weak D call: TRBD2 (6 bases). V was shortened by 4 bases and J by 8 bases, with 11 bases between the two germline ends. Germline CDR1 is SGHTA and CDR2 is FQGNSA. This CDR3 region has 13 residues. In nucleotides, the CDR3 is TGTGCCAGCAGCTGGAGGGACGGAGGGGAGCTGTTTTTT. Translation: CASSWRDGGELFF. Drawing the rest from reference TRBV7-2 and TRBJ2-2, the complete variable domain is GAGVSQSPSNKVTEKGKDVELRCDPISGHTALYWYRQSLGQGLEFLIYFQGNSAPDKSGLPSDRFSAERTGGSVSTLTIQRTQQEDSAVYLCASSWRDGGELFFGEGSRLTVL.

This rearrangement joins TRBV6-5 to TRBJ1-5; no clear D. The CDR3 loop spans 15 amino acids. V was clipped by 0 bases and J by 6 bases, with 12 bases between them. Germline V gives CDR1 MNHEY, CDR2 SVGAGI. DNA for the CDR3: TGTGCCAGCAGTTACTCGGCGGTACTAGGTCAGCCCCAGCATTTT. Translation gives CASSYSAVLGQPQHF.

The genes are TRBV15 and TRBJ1-2; D not resolved. V was clipped by 0 bases and J by 5 bases, with 22 bases between them. Germline V gene sequence: CDR1 LNHNV, CDR2 YYDKDF (reference sequence). The CDR3 spans 18 residues. CDR3 in DNA: TGTGCCACCAGCAGAGATCCACCTGTACGGTCCCGCGCATATGGCTACACCTTC. Encoded protein: CATSRDPPVRSRAYGYTF.

V usage is TRBV27 and J usage is TRBJ2-7, with a possible D match to TRBD2 (6 bases). Germline loops: CDR1 MNHEY, CDR2 SMNVEV (reference sequence). The CDR3 spans 15 residues. The V end was cut by 6 bases, the J end by 5 bases, with 20 bases between. The CDR3 here is CASRGLRGGRDEQYF. DNA for the CDR3: TGTGCCAGCAGGGGACTCAGAGGAGGGAGAGACGAGCAGTACTTC.

This clone was observed a single time. The chain has TRBV21-1 and TRBJ2-7. TRBV21-1 is noted as a pseudogene. The CDR3 runs 13 residues. CDR3 nucleotide sequence: TGTGCCAGCAGCAAAGATCGGGGACACGAGCAGTACTTC. This sequence encodes CASSKDRGHEQYF.